A selection of T cell receptor beta chains follows, all from one sample in a study of blood T cells in healthy people across ages. TCRdb reprocessed the 5' RACE reads via MiXCR and lists one record per CDR3 protein. Counted here are 1.2 million to 1.5 million distinct CDR3 sequences, about 40% occurring once; the ten biggest clones make up 6.5% to 10%. Source material: blood. Every receptor here comes from a woman in her late teens or twenties in good health. Each CDR3 is given with its conserved first and last residue. The order of the fields is J gene, D gene, clone size, V gene, CDR3 protein, CDR3 DNA. D genes are given only for firm matches. Part of the rows lack a size; the others show once, few, many or a class for expanded clones.

J: TRBJ2-7
D: TRBD2
size: -
V: TRBV9
CDR3: CASSASWLAGGPNEQYF
DNA: TGTGCCAGCAGCGCCAGCTGGCTAGCGGGGGGGCCCAATGAGCAGTACTTC

J: TRBJ1-2
D: TRBD1
size: -
V: TRBV4-1
CDR3: CASSPLTRGSNYGYTF
DNA: TGCGCCAGCAGCCCCCTGACCAGGGGGTCTAACTATGGCTACACCTTC

J: TRBJ2-6
D: -
size: -
V: TRBV11-2
CDR3: CASSLAGTGANVLTF
DNA: TGTGCCAGCAGCTTAGCAGGGACTGGGGCCAACGTCCTGACTTTC

J: TRBJ2-6
D: -
size: -
V: TRBV6-1
CDR3: CASSSTGISGANVLTF
DNA: TGTGCCAGCAGCTCCACAGGCATCTCTGGGGCCAACGTCCTGACTTTC

J: TRBJ2-3
D: -
size: -
V: TRBV11-2
CDR3: CASTGGGADPTDTQYF
DNA: TGTGCCAGCACCGGGGGCGGCGCGGATCCCACAGATACGCAGTATTTT

J: TRBJ1-4
D: -
size: few
V: TRBV27
CDR3: CASRASTTNEKLFF
DNA: TGTGCCAGCAGGGCATCCACAACTAATGAAAAACTGTTTTTT

J: TRBJ2-5
D: TRBD2
size: few
V: TRBV29-1
CDR3: CSVGLAGGRQETQYF
DNA: TGCAGCGTAGGACTAGCGGGGGGGCGGCAAGAGACCCAGTACTTC

J: TRBJ2-3
D: -
size: -
V: TRBV28
CDR3: CASAEVDTQYF
DNA: TGTGCCAGCGCGGAGGTAGATACGCAGTATTTT

J: TRBJ2-7
D: -
size: -
V: TRBV7-2
CDR3: CASSFFGSTYEQYF
DNA: TGTGCCAGCAGCTTCTTTGGGAGCACCTACGAGCAGTACTTC

J: TRBJ2-3
D: TRBD2
size: -
V: TRBV5-1
CDR3: CASSQISGGARDTQYF
DNA: TGCGCCAGCAGCCAGATTAGCGGGGGGGCCAGAGATACGCAGTATTTT

J: TRBJ2-3
D: TRBD1
size: few
V: TRBV2
CDR3: CASSDRESDTQYF
DNA: TGTGCCAGCTCAGACAGGGAGTCAGATACGCAGTATTTT

J: TRBJ1-5
D: -
size: -
V: TRBV28
CDR3: CASSSPRTAPGSNQPQHF
DNA: TGTGCCAGCAGTTCGCCCCGGACAGCCCCGGGCAGCAATCAGCCCCAGCATTTT

J: TRBJ2-7
D: -
size: -
V: TRBV25-1
CDR3: CASSGPTGFIEQYF
DNA: TGTGCCAGCAGTGGACCTACAGGGTTCATCGAGCAGTACTTC

J: TRBJ1-2
D: -
size: -
V: TRBV20-1
CDR3: CSARPTSAGGGYGYTF
DNA: TGCAGTGCTAGACCCACCTCGGCGGGGGGCGGGTATGGCTACACCTTC

J: TRBJ1-4
D: TRBD1
size: -
V: TRBV10-3
CDR3: CAISERGQGNEKLFF
DNA: TGTGCCATCAGTGAGAGGGGACAGGGTAATGAAAAACTGTTTTTT

J: TRBJ2-3
D: -
size: -
V: TRBV6-2/TRBV6-3
CDR3: CTSVEGAGMTDTQYF
DNA: TGTACCAGCGTGGAGGGGGCGGGAATGACAGATACGCAGTATTTT

J: TRBJ2-5
D: -
size: many
V: TRBV29-1
CDR3: CSVEGDAQETQYF
DNA: TGCAGCGTTGAAGGGGACGCCCAAGAGACCCAGTACTTC

J: TRBJ2-3
D: TRBD1
size: -
V: TRBV10-3
CDR3: CTISEGASANTQYF
DNA: TGTACCATCAGTGAGGGGGCCTCGGCAAATACGCAGTATTTT

J: TRBJ1-2
D: TRBD1
size: -
V: TRBV12-3/TRBV12-4
CDR3: CASRETGGGNYGYTF
DNA: TGTGCCAGCAGGGAGACAGGGGGAGGGAACTATGGCTACACCTTC

J: TRBJ1-5
D: -
size: few
V: TRBV12-3/TRBV12-4
CDR3: CASSLAGGGGNQPQHF
DNA: TGTGCCAGCAGTTTAGCGGGCGGGGGCGGCAATCAGCCCCAGCATTTT

J: TRBJ2-2
D: TRBD1
size: -
V: TRBV6-1
CDR3: CASSVNRGNTGELFF
DNA: TGTGCCAGCAGTGTTAACAGGGGTAACACCGGGGAGCTGTTTTTT

J: TRBJ2-1
D: TRBD1
size: -
V: TRBV20-1
CDR3: CSARGAGTGTYNEQFF
DNA: TGCAGTGCTAGAGGGGCCGGGACAGGGACTTACAATGAGCAGTTCTTC

J: TRBJ2-5
D: -
size: -
V: TRBV13
CDR3: CASSDSRNEQYF
DNA: TGTGCCAGCAGCGACTCGAGGAATGAGCAGTACTTC

J: TRBJ2-7
D: -
size: few
V: TRBV28
CDR3: CASSSPGGTYEQYF
DNA: TGTGCCAGCAGTTCCCCCGGGGGCACCTACGAGCAGTACTTC

J: TRBJ2-4
D: -
size: few
V: TRBV29-1
CDR3: CSVEGGSTKNIQYF
DNA: TGCAGCGTTGAAGGGGGCTCAACCAAAAACATTCAGTACTTC

J: TRBJ2-7
D: -
size: -
V: TRBV27
CDR3: CASSLNRHYEQYF
DNA: TGTGCCAGCAGTTTAAACAGACACTACGAGCAGTACTTC

J: TRBJ2-2
D: TRBD2
size: few
V: TRBV29-1
CDR3: CSVMGLAAPNTGELFF
DNA: TGCAGCGTTATGGGACTAGCGGCACCGAACACCGGGGAGCTGTTTTTT

J: TRBJ2-3
D: -
size: -
V: TRBV5-1
CDR3: CASSPRDSSTDTQYF
DNA: TGCGCCAGCAGCCCCCGGGACTCTAGCACAGATACGCAGTATTTT

J: TRBJ1-2
D: -
size: once
V: TRBV27
CDR3: CASSFGFQNYGYTF
DNA: TGTGCCAGCAGTTTCGGGTTCCAAAACTATGGCTACACCTTC

J: TRBJ2-7
D: -
size: few
V: TRBV12-3/TRBV12-4
CDR3: CASSLGMGADEQYF
DNA: TGTGCCAGCAGTTTAGGTATGGGGGCCGACGAACAGTACTTC

J: TRBJ1-5
D: TRBD1
size: -
V: TRBV29-1
CDR3: CSVGQGNNQPQHF
DNA: TGCAGCGTCGGACAGGGGAACAATCAGCCCCAGCATTTT

J: TRBJ2-1
D: TRBD2
size: -
V: TRBV29-1
CDR3: CSVVGLAGYNEQFF
DNA: TGCAGCGTTGTAGGACTAGCGGGATACAATGAGCAGTTCTTC

J: TRBJ2-1
D: -
size: -
V: TRBV29-1
CDR3: CSVAEQFF
DNA: TGCAGCGTTGCCGAGCAGTTCTTC

J: TRBJ1-3
D: -
size: -
V: TRBV20-1
CDR3: CSAADTAGNTIYF
DNA: TGCAGTGCCGCGGACACGGCGGGAAACACCATATATTTT

J: TRBJ2-3
D: TRBD2
size: -
V: TRBV5-1
CDR3: CASTLAGVSTDTQYF
DNA: TGCGCCAGCACTCTAGCGGGAGTATCTACAGATACGCAGTATTTT

J: TRBJ2-1
D: -
size: few
V: TRBV20-1
CDR3: CSASYPGGIYNEQFF
DNA: TGCAGTGCTAGTTATCCGGGGGGCATATACAATGAGCAGTTCTTC

J: TRBJ2-7
D: TRBD1
size: once
V: TRBV7-7
CDR3: CASSLGTGESYEQYF
DNA: TGTGCTAGCAGCTTAGGGACAGGGGAATCCTACGAGCAGTACTTC

J: TRBJ1-1
D: -
size: few
V: TRBV10-3
CDR3: CATYPFGGPNLNTEAFF
DNA: TGTGCCACCTACCCTTTTGGGGGGCCGAACTTGAACACTGAAGCTTTCTTT

J: TRBJ2-7
D: TRBD2
size: few
V: TRBV20-1
CDR3: CSAGFPIGTSGRVSEQYF
DNA: TGCAGTGCTGGTTTCCCCATTGGGACTAGCGGGAGGGTCTCCGAGCAGTACTTC

J: TRBJ1-1
D: -
size: -
V: TRBV6-6
CDR3: CASSDSQNTEAFF
DNA: TGTGCCAGCAGTGACAGCCAGAACACTGAAGCTTTCTTT

J: TRBJ2-5
D: -
size: -
V: TRBV7-9
CDR3: CASSTGGAGAQETQYF
DNA: TGTGCCAGCAGCACCGGAGGTGCAGGGGCCCAAGAGACCCAGTACTTC